This T cell receptor (beta chain) was identified during a study of response to subunit inactivated influenza vaccine. TCRdb reanalysed the RT-PCR reads using MiXCR and keeps one entry per CDR3 protein. The sample includes about 540,000 distinct CDR3 sequences, roughly 25% of them seen just once. The germline V gene encodes CDR1 SQVTM and CDR2 ANQGSEA. V gave up 3 bases and J gave up 4 bases, with 15 bases separating them. This CDR3 is 14 amino acids long. A further study also used this sample, focusing on T cells expressing NK-cell markers. That work contributes: Libraries used 5'RACE template switching adding universal primer site and UMIs. HCMV serostatus: seven of eight sequenced donors positive, one negative.

This receptor was taken from a man between 50 and 59 years old who received an inactivated influenza vaccine. Material: CD4+ T cells sorted from PBMCs, obtained less than 13 days after vaccination. This chain uses TRBV29-1 with TRBJ2-5; no definite D call. The CDR3 is CSVDRAPGGETQYF. Here the CDR3 DNA reads TGCAGCGTTGACCGGGCTCCCGGTGGAGAGACCCAGTACTTC.